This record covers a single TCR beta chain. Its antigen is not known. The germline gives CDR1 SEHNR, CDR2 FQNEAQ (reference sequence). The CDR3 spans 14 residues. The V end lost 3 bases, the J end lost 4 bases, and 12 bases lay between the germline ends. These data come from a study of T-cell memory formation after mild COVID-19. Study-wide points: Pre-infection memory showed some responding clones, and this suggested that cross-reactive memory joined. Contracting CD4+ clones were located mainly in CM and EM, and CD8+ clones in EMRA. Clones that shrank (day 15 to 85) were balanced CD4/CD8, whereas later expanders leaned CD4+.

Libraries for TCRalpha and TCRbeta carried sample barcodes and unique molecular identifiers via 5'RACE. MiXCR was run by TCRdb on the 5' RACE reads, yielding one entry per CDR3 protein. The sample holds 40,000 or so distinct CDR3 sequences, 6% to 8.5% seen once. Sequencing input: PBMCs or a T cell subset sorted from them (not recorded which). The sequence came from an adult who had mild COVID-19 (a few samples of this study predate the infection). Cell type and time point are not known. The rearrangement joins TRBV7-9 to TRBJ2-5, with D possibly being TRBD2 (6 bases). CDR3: CASSLWGDLETQYF. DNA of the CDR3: TGTGCCAGCAGCTTGTGGGGGGACCTAGAGACCCAGTACTTC.